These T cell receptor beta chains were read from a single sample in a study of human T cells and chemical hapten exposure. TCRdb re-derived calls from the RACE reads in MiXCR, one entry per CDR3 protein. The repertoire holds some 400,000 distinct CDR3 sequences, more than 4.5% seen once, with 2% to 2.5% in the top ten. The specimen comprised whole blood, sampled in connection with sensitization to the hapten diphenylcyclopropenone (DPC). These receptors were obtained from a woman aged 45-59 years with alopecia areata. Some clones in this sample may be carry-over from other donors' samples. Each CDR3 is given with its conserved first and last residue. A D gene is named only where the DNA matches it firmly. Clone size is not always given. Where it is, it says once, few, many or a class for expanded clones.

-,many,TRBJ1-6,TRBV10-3,CAISDRSSYNSPLHF,TGTGCCATCAGCGACAGGAGCTCCTATAATTCACCCCTCCACTTT
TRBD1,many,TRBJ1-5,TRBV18,CASSQGTTGTGQPQHF,TGTGCCAGCTCACAAGGGACGACAGGGACGGGTCAGCCCCAGCATTTT
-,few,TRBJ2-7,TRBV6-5,CASSYSNRGEQYF,TGTGCCAGCAGTTACTCGAACCGGGGCGAGCAGTACTTC
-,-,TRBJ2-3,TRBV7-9,CASSLDTSTDTQYF,TGTGCCAGCAGCTTAGATACTAGCACAGATACGCAGTATTTT
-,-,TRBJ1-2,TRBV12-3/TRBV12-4,CASSPNRNYGYTF,TGTGCCAGCAGCCCAAACAGGAACTATGGCTACACCTTC
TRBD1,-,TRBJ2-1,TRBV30,CAWSPGTGSNNEQFF,TGTGCCTGGAGCCCCGGGACAGGGAGTAATAATGAGCAGTTCTTC
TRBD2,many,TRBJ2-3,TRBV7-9,CASSRSGGSTTDTQYF,TGTGCCAGCAGCCGGAGCGGGGGCTCCACCACAGATACGCAGTATTTT
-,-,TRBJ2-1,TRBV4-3,CASSRGAQLFF,TGCGCCAGCAGCCGGGGAGCCCAACTGTTCTTC
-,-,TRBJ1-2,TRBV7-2,CASSTGYGYTF,TGTGCCAGCAGCACAGGCTATGGCTACACCTTC
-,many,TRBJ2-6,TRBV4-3,CASSQSIGALSTNVLTF,TGCGCCAGCAGCCAAAGCATCGGGGCACTCTCCACCAACGTCCTGACTTTC
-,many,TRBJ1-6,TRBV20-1,CSARQLSRGKSNSPLHF,TGCAGTGCAAGACAGCTCAGTAGGGGGAAGAGTAATTCACCCCTCCACTTT